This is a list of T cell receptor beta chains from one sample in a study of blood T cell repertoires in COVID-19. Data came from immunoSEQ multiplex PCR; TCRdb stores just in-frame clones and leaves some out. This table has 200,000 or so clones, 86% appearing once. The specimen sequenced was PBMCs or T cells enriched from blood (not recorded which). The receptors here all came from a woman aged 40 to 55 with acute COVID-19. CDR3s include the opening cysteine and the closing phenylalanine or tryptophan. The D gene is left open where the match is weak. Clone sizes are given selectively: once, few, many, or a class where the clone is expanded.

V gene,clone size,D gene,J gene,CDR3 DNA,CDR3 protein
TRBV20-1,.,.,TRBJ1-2,TGCAGTGCTAGTCAGGGTTCCAGCTACTATGGCTACACCTTC,CSASQGSSYYGYTF
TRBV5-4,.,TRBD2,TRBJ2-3,TGTGCCAGCAGCCGCTCGGGAGGGCCTAGAGATACGCAGTATTTT,CASSRSGGPRDTQYF
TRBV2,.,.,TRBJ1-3,TGTGCCAGCAGGACTACCGGGCCTGTTGGAAACACCATATATTTT,CASRTTGPVGNTIYF
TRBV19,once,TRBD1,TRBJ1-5,TGTGCCCCGAGACAGGGGGTCAATCAGCCCCAGCATTTT,CAPRQGVNQPQHF
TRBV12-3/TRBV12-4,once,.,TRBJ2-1,TGTGCCAGCACAAGGACCCGGGGTGGAGAGCAGTTCTTC,CASTRTRGGEQFF
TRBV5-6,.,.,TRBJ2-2,TGTGCCAGCAGCTTGGACCGCGCCGGGGAGCTGTTTTTT,CASSLDRAGELFF
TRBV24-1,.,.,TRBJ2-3,TGTGCCACCAGTGATCCCAGTAGGAGTCTAAATACGCAGTATTTT,CATSDPSRSLNTQYF
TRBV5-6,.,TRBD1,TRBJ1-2,TGTGCCAGTAGGGACAGGGCCGTCTATGGCTACACCTTC,CASRDRAVYGYTF
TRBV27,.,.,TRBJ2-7,TGTGCCAGCAGTTTATATCCTCCGGGGACCTACGAGCAGTACTTC,CASSLYPPGTYEQYF
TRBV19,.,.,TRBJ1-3,TGTGCCAGTAGTCAAACCCAGGGTACTGGAAACACCATATATTTT,CASSQTQGTGNTIYF
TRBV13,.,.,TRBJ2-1,TGTGCCAGCAGCCCCGAGTCCTCCTACAATGAGCAGTTCTTC,CASSPESSYNEQFF
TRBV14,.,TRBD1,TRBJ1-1,TGTGCCAGCAGAGCCCGGACAGGGTTGAACACTGAAGCTTTCTTT,CASRARTGLNTEAFF
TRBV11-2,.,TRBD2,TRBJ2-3,TGTGCCAGCAGCCGAACCCTAGCGGGAGGATACACAGATACGCAGTATTTT,CASSRTLAGGYTDTQYF
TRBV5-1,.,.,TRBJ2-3,TGCGCCAGCAGCTTGGGAGCGAGCACAGATACGCAGTATTTT,CASSLGASTDTQYF
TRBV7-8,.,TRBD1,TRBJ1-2,TGTGCCAGCAGCGAAAGGACAGGGGCTGGCTACACCTTC,CASSERTGAGYTF
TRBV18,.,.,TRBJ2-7,TGTGCCAGCTCACCGACGACAGGCACCTACGAGCAGTACTTC,CASSPTTGTYEQYF
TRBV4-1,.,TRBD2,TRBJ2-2,TGCGCCAGCAGCTATTTTTCGGGAGGGCCGCCCGGGGAGCTGTTTTTT,CASSYFSGGPPGELFF
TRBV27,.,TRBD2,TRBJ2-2,TGTGCCAGCAGGGGGACTAGCGGGAGGGCCGGTGACGGGGAGCTGTTTTTT,CASRGTSGRAGDGELFF
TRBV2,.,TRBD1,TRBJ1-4,TGTGCCAGCAGTGTCCAGGGGGCAACTAATGAAAAACTGTTTTTT,CASSVQGATNEKLFF
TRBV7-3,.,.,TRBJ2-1,TGTGCCAGCAGCTTAACTAGCGGTTATTACAATGAGCAGTTCTTC,CASSLTSGYYNEQFF
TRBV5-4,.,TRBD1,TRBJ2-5,TGTGCCAGCAGCCGTGGACAGGGAAGAGAGACCCAGTACTTC,CASSRGQGRETQYF
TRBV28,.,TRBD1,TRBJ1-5,TGTGCCAGCAGTTTATTTGGCTCCCGACAGGGGGCACAGCCCCAGCATTTT,CASSLFGSRQGAQPQHF
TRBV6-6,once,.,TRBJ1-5,TGTGCCAGCAGTTACAGAGGAACCAACAATCAGCCCCAGCATTTT,CASSYRGTNNQPQHF
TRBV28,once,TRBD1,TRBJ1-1,TGTGCCAGCAGTTTTTGGGACAGGGGAAGAGGGTACACTGAAGCTTTCTTT,CASSFWDRGRGYTEAFF
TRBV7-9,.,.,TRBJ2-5,TGTGCCAGCAGCGGCCCCGGGACTCCCAACCAAGAGACCCAGTACTTC,CASSGPGTPNQETQYF
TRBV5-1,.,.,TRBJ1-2,TGCGCCAGCAGCTTGGACAGTTCTAACTATGGCTACACCTTC,CASSLDSSNYGYTF
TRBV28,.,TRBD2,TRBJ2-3,TGTGCCAGCAGGACTAGCGGGATTTCGGATACGCAGTATTTT,CASRTSGISDTQYF
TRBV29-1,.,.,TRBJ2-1,TGCAGCGTTGAGACCGTGTTTCTAGACAATGAGCAGTTCTTC,CSVETVFLDNEQFF
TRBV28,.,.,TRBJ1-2,TGTGCCAGCCAAAAAAAGCCCGGGAGCTATGGCTACACCTTC,CASQKKPGSYGYTF
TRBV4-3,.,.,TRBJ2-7,TGCGCCAGCAGCCAACGTCGGGACTTCTCCTACGAGCAGTACTTC,CASSQRRDFSYEQYF
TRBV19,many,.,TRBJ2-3,TGTGCCACGCGACTAAGTGGAGATACGCAGTATTTT,CATRLSGDTQYF
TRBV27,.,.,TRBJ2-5,TGTGCCAGCAGTTTAATAGGCCAACGAGGGAGCGCTGAGACCCAGTACTTC,CASSLIGQRGSAETQYF
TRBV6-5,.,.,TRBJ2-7,TGTGCCAGCAGTTACTCGCTAGTAAGCGAGCAGTACTTC,CASSYSLVSEQYF
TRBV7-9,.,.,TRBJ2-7,TGTGCCAGCGGGTGGACAGTCACCTACGAGCAGTACTTC,CASGWTVTYEQYF
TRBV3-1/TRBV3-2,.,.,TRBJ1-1,TGTGCCAGCAGCCAAGATACAGGGCTTACTGAAGCTTTCTTT,CASSQDTGLTEAFF
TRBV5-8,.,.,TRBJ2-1,TGTGCCAGCAGCTTGTCAGGGACTTACAATGAGCAGTTCTTC,CASSLSGTYNEQFF
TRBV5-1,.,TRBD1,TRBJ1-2,TGCGCCAGCAGTTTTGACAGGGCGGGTGGCTACACCTTC,CASSFDRAGGYTF
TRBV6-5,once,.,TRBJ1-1,TGTGCCAGCATCTTGGATCCGGGGAACACTGAAGCTTTCTTT,CASILDPGNTEAFF
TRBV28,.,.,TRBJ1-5,TGTGCCAGCAGTCCCGATCAGCCCCAGCATTTT,CASSPDQPQHF
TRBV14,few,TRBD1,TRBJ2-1,TGTGCCAGCAGCCAAAATAAGGGGGCAGAGCAGTTCTTC,CASSQNKGAEQFF
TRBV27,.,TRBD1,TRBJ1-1,TGTGCCGGGGGACAGGCGGGCACTGAAGCTTTCTTT,CAGGQAGTEAFF
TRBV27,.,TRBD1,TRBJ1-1,TGTGCCAGCAGTTTCAGGGGGATCACTGAAGCTTTCTTT,CASSFRGITEAFF
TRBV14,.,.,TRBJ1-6,TGTGCCAGCAGCCAGATAACAGGGAGCTCCTATAATTCACCCCTCCACTTT,CASSQITGSSYNSPLHF
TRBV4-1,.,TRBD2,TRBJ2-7,TGCGCCAGCAGCCAGGTTGGGGGGACTAGCGGGGGATCGAGGTACTTC,CASSQVGGTSGGSRYF
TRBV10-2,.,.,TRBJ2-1,TGCGCCAGCAGGGACTATAAAAGCTCCTACAATGAGCAGTTCTTC,CASRDYKSSYNEQFF
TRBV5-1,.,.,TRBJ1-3,TGCGCCAGCAGCTGGGGGGGTGACGGAAACACCATATATTTT,CASSWGGDGNTIYF
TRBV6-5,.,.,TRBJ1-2,TGTGCCAGCAGCTCTCCAGGGGAAGGTGAACAGGGCTACACCTTC,CASSSPGEGEQGYTF
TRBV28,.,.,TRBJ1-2,TGTGCCAGCAGTTTACAGGGTGTCTATGGCTACACCTTC,CASSLQGVYGYTF
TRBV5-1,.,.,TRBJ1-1,TGCGCCAGCAGCGAGTTACAGCCCAACACTGAAGCTTTCTTT,CASSELQPNTEAFF
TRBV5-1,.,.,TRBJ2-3,TGCGCCAGCAGCTTTCCCGTCGCGGGTTCTTTCACAGATACGCAGTATTTT,CASSFPVAGSFTDTQYF
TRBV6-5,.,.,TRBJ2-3,TGTGCCGGAAGACTGGGAGATTCCCGCACAGATACGCAGTATTTT,CAGRLGDSRTDTQYF
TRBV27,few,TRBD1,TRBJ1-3,TGTGCCAGCAGTCCCGGGACAGGGGCATGGTATGGAAACACCATATATTTT,CASSPGTGAWYGNTIYF
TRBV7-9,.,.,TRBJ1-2,TGTGCCAGCAGCTTAAGTGACAGACAAAGACTCTATGGCTACACCTTC,CASSLSDRQRLYGYTF
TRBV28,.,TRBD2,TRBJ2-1,TGTGCCAGCAGTTCGGGCGGGAGCTCCTACAATGAGCAGTTCTTC,CASSSGGSSYNEQFF
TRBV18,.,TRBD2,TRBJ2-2,TGTGCCAGCTCACCACAACCCCCTAGCGGGAGGTTTTCCGGGGAGCTGTTTTTT,CASSPQPPSGRFSGELFF
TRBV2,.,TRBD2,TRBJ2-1,TGTGCCAGCAGCCCCCGACTAGCGGGATACAATGAGCAGTTCTTC,CASSPRLAGYNEQFF
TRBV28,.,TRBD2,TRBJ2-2,TGTGCCAGCAGTTTGGGAGGGACGACCGGGGAGCTGTTTTTT,CASSLGGTTGELFF
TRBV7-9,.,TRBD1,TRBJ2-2,TGTGCCAGCAGCCGACAGGGAGTAGAGACCGGGGAGCTGTTTTTT,CASSRQGVETGELFF
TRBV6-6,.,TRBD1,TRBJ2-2,TGTGCCAGCAGTTACTCGCGACAGGGGGGGGAGCTGTTTTTT,CASSYSRQGGELFF
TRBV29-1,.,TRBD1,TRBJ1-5,TGCAGCGTTGCCAAACAGGGGGCCAAGGATAGCAATCAGCCCCAGCATTTT,CSVAKQGAKDSNQPQHF